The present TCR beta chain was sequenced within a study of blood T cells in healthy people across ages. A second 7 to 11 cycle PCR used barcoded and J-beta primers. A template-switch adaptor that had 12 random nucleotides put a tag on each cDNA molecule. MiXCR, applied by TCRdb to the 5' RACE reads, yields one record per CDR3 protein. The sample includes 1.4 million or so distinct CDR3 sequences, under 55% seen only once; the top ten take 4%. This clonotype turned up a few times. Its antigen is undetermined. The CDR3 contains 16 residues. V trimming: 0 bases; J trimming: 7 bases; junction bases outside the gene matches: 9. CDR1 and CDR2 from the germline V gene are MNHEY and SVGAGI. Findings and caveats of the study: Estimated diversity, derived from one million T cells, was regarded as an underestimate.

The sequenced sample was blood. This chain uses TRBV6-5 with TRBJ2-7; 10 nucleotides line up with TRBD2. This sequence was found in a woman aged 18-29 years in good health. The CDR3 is CASSYSSGGAQNEQYF. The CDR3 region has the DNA TGTGCCAGCAGTTACTCGAGCGGGGGGGCACAAAATGAGCAGTACTTC.